One and the same sample provided the 17 T cell receptor beta chains below, sequenced in a study of shared T cell receptors in the human thymus. Data came from immunoSEQ multiplex PCR; TCRdb stores just in-frame clones and leaves some out. Found here are hundreds of thousands of clones, approximately 89% of them singletons; the top ten hold 0.009% to 0.0095%. These records were also assigned to another study, of human thymus T cells.

Sequenced material: thymocytes. These receptors were taken from a boy younger than two with a congenital heart defect.

This chain uses TRBV27 with TRBJ2-1, with D tentatively TRBD2 (5 bases). The ends were cut back, 3 bases at V and 3 bases at J, with 12 bases in the middle. The CDR3 runs to 15 residues. The germline V gene encodes CDR1 MNHEY and CDR2 SMNVEV (reference sequence). The CDR3 loop reads CASSFGEDNYNEQFF. The DNA of the CDR3 is TGTGCCAGCAGTTTCGGGGAAGACAACTACAATGAGCAGTTCTTC.

The chain couples TRBV7-6 to TRBJ2-5, with 13 bases that match TRBD2. Trimming cost V 1 base and J 4 bases; bases outside gene matches: 12. CDR3 length: 19 residues. Germline assignment: CDR1 SGHVS and CDR2 FNYEAQ. CDR3 coding DNA: TGTGCCAGCAGCTTAGGGCCTGGACTAGCGGGAGTAAAAAGAGAGACCCAGTACTTC. Residues: CASSLGPGLAGVKRETQYF.

The V gene is TRBV7-9, the J gene TRBJ1-4; perhaps TRBD1 as D (5 bases). CDR1 SEHNR and CDR2 FQNEAQ come from the germline V gene (reference sequence). The CDR3 length is 17 residues. Trimming removed 5 bases from V and 1 base from J, with 17 bases in between. The CDR3 region has the DNA TGTGCCAGCAGCGCCCTGGGACTTCAGGAAACTAATGAAAAACTGTTTTTT. As protein: CASSALGLQETNEKLFF.

The chain recombines TRBV4-3 with TRBJ1-4; TRBD1 aligns across 7 bases. The CDR3 spans 22 residues. J gave up 6 bases and V 0 bases, and 25 bases lay outside the gene matches. Germline CDR1 is LGHNA and CDR2 is YSLEER. For the CDR3, the DNA is TGCGCCAGCAGCCAAGAGAGGTTGTTACCGAGGGACAGAGCGGGAGTCGATGAAAAACTGTTTTTT. Translating it yields CASSQERLLPRDRAGVDEKLFF.

The rearrangement uses TRBV11-2 and TRBJ2-7, with 13 nucleotides matching TRBD2. The CDR3 extends over 19 amino acids. Trimming took 3 bases from V and 2 from J; bases not matched to a gene: 13. Germline V gene lookup returns CDR1 SGHAT and CDR2 FQNNGV. The CDR3 loop reads CASSFYPGTSGNGAYEQYF. The CDR3, as DNA: TGTGCCAGCAGCTTCTACCCCGGGACTAGCGGGAATGGGGCCTACGAGCAGTACTTC.

Here the CDR3 DNA reads TGTGCCAGCAGCCCCCCTAGCGGGCAATACAATGAGCAGTTCTTC. Its translation is CASSPPSGQYNEQFF. This sequence joins TRBV11-2 and TRBJ2-1; TRBD2 matches at 8 bases. This CDR3 comprises 15 residues. Losses at the gene ends were 5 bases for V and 4 bases for J; bases not matched to a gene: 7. Per the germline V gene, CDR1 is SGHAT and CDR2 is FQNNGV.

The genes are TRBV15 and TRBJ2-1; tentatively, D is TRBD2 (6 bases). Germline CDR1 LNHNV, CDR2 YYDKDF (reference sequence). This CDR3 comprises 18 residues. Trimming removed 3 bases at V and 3 bases at J, with 21 bases between. The CDR3 DNA follows: TGTGCCACCAGCAGGGTAGGGTATGGGACGGGACTCTACAATGAGCAGTTCTTC. Its translation is CATSRVGYGTGLYNEQFF.

The chain carries TRBV5-4 and TRBJ2-2; 9 bases agree with TRBD2. Germline V gene sequence: CDR1 SGHNT, CDR2 YYREEE (reference sequence). The CDR3 totals 15 residues. J was trimmed by 3 bases and V by 3 bases; bases with no gene match: 3. The CDR3 is CASSSGTSYTGELFF. Here the CDR3 DNA reads TGTGCCAGCAGCTCCGGGACTAGCTACACCGGGGAGCTGTTTTTT.

The V call is TRBV5-6, the J call TRBJ2-7; TRBD2 aligns across 7 bases. Germline V CDR1 and CDR2: SGHDT, YYEEEE. The CDR3 totals 12 residues. The junction had 1 base not matched to a gene; V was cut back by 6 bases and J by 1 base. CDR3 region: CASTGGSYEQYF. In DNA form, the CDR3 reads TGTGCCAGCACGGGGGGTTCCTACGAGCAGTACTTC.

The J gene is TRBJ2-1, the V gene TRBV27; D remains unclear. Germline-derived CDR1 and CDR2 are MNHEY and SMNVEV (reference sequence). This CDR3 comprises 14 residues. The V end lost 7 bases, the J end lost 2 bases, and 12 bases lay between the germline ends. CDR3 nucleotide sequence: TGTGCCAGCAAAACTAACCTTCCCTACAATGAGCAGTTCTTC. It encodes CASKTNLPYNEQFF.

The rearrangement links TRBV4-3 to TRBJ2-2, with 10 bases fitting TRBD2. Germline trimming cut 6 bases from V and 4 bases from J; bases unmatched to any gene: 2. This CDR3 spans 14 amino acids. Germline V gives CDR1 LGHNA, CDR2 YSLEER. The DNA for the CDR3 is TGCGCCAGCAGGGGGACTAGCGTCACCGGGGAGCTGTTTTTT. Translating gives CASRGTSVTGELFF.

This rearrangement joins TRBV29-1 to TRBJ2-1; possible D gene TRBD2, 5 bases. Trimming stripped 4 bases from V and 4 bases from J, with 17 bases between. CDR3 length equals 15 residues. CDR1 SQVTM and CDR2 ANQGSEA come from the germline V gene. The CDR3, as DNA: TGCAGCGTTGGGAGGACCGGGCTACAATACAATGAGCAGTTCTTC. Residues: CSVGRTGLQYNEQFF.

The V gene is TRBV7-8, the J gene TRBJ2-6, with TRBD1 matching over 8 bases. Trimming at V came to 5 bases and at J to 0 bases, leaving 9 bases not matched to a gene. CDR1 and CDR2 from the germline V gene are SGHVS and FQNEAQ. This CDR3 contains 18 residues. CDR3 sequence reads: CASSRRDRRYSGANVLTF. For the CDR3, the DNA is TGTGCCAGCAGCCGCCGGGACAGGCGGTACTCTGGGGCCAACGTCCTGACTTTC. The variable domain in full, with the rest retrieved from reference TRBV7-8 and TRBJ2-6, is GAGVSQSPRYKVAKRGQDVALRCDPISGHVSLFWYQQALGQGPEFLTYFQNEAQLDKSGLPSDRFFAERPEGSVSTLKIQRTQQEDSAVYLCASSRRDRRYSGANVLTFGAGSRLTVL.

The chain carries TRBV14 and TRBJ2-7, with 10 bases fitting TRBD1. Germline lookup yields CDR1 SGHDN and CDR2 FVKESK. This CDR3 has 14 amino acids. With V trimmed by 6 bases and J by 2 bases, 4 bases remained unmatched. This chain's CDR3 is CASSPTGGTYEQYF. CDR3 coding DNA: TGTGCCAGCAGTCCGACAGGGGGCACCTACGAGCAGTACTTC.

The rearrangement uses TRBV18 and TRBJ2-2, with 7 nucleotides matching TRBD1. V lost 0 bases and J lost 0; bases outside the gene matches: 4. The germline CDR1 and CDR2 sequences are KGHSH and LQKENI. The CDR3 totals 17 residues. This chain's CDR3 is CASSPPGQRSNTGELFF. The DNA of the CDR3 is TGTGCCAGCTCACCACCGGGACAGAGATCGAACACCGGGGAGCTGTTTTTT.

The CDR3 DNA reads TGCGCCAGCAGCTTGGGGGAGTATCCACCCCTCCACTTT. Translated: CASSLGEYPPLHF. The chain combines TRBV5-1 with TRBJ1-6; no clear D gene. V lost 0 bases, J lost 11 bases, and 9 bases lay in between. This CDR3 is 13 amino acids long. Germline V lookup: CDR1 SGHRS, CDR2 YFSETQ. Full variable domain (remainder filled in from reference TRBV5-1 and TRBJ1-6): KAGVTQTPRYLIKTRGQQVTLSCSPISGHRSVSWYQQTPGQGLQFLFEYFSETQRNKGNFPGRFSGRQFSNSRSEMNVSTLELGDSALYLCASSLGEYPPLHFGNGTRLTVT.

The chain joins TRBV6-4 to TRBJ2-1; 16 bases are a match to TRBD2. Germline V lookup: CDR1 MRHNA, CDR2 SNTAGT. The CDR3 is made up of 18 amino acids. With V trimmed by 6 bases and J by 6 bases, 11 bases remained unmatched. For the CDR3, the DNA is TGTGCCAGCAGCCGGGGACTAGCGGGAGGGCCCTACTTCAATGAGCAGTTCTTC. Encoded protein: CASSRGLAGGPYFNEQFF.